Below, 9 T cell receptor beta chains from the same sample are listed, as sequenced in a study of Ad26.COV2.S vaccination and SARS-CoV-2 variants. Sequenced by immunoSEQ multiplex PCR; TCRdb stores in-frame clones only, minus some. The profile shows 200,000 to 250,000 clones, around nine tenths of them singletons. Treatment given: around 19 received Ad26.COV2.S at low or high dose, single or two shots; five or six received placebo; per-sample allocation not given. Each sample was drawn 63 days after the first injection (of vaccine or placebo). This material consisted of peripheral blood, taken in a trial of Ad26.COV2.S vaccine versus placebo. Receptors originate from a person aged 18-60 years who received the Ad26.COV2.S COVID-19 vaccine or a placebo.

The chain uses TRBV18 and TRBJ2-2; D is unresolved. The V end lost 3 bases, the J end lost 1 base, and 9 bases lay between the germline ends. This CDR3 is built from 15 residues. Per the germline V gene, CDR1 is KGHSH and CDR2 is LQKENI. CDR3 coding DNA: TGTGCCAGCTCACCGTCGGCCGTGAACACCGGGGAGCTGTTTTTT. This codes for CASSPSAVNTGELFF.

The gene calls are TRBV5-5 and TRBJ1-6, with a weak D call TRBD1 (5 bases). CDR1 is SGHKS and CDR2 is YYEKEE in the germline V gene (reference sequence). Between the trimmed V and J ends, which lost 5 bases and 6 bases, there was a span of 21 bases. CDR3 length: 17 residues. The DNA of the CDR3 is TGTGCCAGCAGAGCCGGGACTGGTATCCTATTTAATTCACCCCTCCACTTT. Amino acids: CASRAGTGILFNSPLHF.

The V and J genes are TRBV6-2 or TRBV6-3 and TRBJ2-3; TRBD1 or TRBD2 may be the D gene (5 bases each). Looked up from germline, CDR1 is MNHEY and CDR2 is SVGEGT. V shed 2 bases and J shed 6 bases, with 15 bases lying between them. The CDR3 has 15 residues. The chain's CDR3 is CASSYMGVSYDTQYF. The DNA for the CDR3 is TGTGCCAGCAGTTACATGGGGGTCTCATACGATACGCAGTATTTT.

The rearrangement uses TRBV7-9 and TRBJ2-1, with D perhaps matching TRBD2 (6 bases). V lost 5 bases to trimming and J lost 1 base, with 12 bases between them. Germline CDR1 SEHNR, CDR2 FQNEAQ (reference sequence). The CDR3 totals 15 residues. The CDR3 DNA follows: TGTGCCAGCAGCAAGCGACTAGGGTCCTACAATGAGCAGTTCTTC. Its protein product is CASSKRLGSYNEQFF.

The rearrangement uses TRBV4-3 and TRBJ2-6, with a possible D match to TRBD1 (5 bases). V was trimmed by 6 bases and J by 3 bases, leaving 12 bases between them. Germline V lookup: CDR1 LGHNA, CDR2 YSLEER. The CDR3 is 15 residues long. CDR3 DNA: TGCGCCAGCAGAGGGCAGGGTAATGGGGCCAACGTCCTGACTTTC. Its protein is CASRGQGNGANVLTF.

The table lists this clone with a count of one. The CDR3 region is CASSFRTGTGDAIYF. The CDR3 region has the DNA TGCGCCAGCAGCTTCCGAACCGGGACAGGGGACGCCATATATTTT. The V call is TRBV5-1, the J call TRBJ1-3, with TRBD1 identical over 10 bases. Germline CDR1 is SGHRS and CDR2 is YFSETQ. There are 15 residues in the CDR3. Trimming cost V 2 bases and J 11 bases; bases outside gene matches: 10.

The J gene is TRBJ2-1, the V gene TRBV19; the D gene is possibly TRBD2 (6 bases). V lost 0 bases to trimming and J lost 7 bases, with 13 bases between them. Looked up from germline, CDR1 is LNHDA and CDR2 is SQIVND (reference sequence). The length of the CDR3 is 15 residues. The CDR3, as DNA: TGTGCCAGTAGTATAGACGGGGGAGTGGGAAATGAGCAGTTCTTC. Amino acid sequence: CASSIDGGVGNEQFF.

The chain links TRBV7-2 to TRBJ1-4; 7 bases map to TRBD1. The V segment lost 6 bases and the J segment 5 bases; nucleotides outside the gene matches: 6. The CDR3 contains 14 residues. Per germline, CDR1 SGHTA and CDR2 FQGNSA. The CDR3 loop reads CASRRDRQNEKLFF. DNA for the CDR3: TGTGCCAGCAGGAGGGACAGACAAAATGAAAAACTGTTTTTT.

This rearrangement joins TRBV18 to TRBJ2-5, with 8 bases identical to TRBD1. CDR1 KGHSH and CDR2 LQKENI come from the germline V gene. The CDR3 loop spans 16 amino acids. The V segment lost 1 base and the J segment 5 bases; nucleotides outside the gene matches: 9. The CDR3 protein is CASSPLHSGGSETQYF. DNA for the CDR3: TGTGCCAGCTCACCACTTCATTCAGGGGGCTCGGAGACCCAGTACTTC.